The 21 T cell receptor beta chains reported below all come from one sample, sequenced in a study of cytotoxic CD8 clonotypes in ibrutinib-treated CLL. Method: immunoSEQ multiplex PCR; TCRdb's copy keeps in-frame clones and lacks some. The data hold approximately 200,000 clones, with 72% observed a single time. The material was PBMCs, obtained after 24 months of ibrutinib treatment. The receptors originated from a human donor with chronic lymphocytic leukemia.

This clone was picked up one time. The chain is built from TRBV5-1 and TRBJ1-2; maybe TRBD1 (5 bases). The CDR3 covers 14 residues. Germline V gene sequence: CDR1 SGHRS, CDR2 YFSETQ. The V and J ends lost 5 bases and 0 bases respectively, with 11 bases between them. CDR3 sequence reads: CASSRGPSNYGYTF. For the CDR3, the DNA is TGCGCCAGCAGTAGGGGCCCATCTAACTATGGCTACACCTTC.

The chain combines TRBV2 with TRBJ1-5; TRBD1 might be the D (6 bases). Germline CDR1 and CDR2: SNHLY and FYNNEI. With 4 bases removed from V and 0 bases from J, the gap between germline ends came to 16 bases. This CDR3 spans 17 amino acids. CDR3 residues: CASSVTGLWYSNQPQHF. DNA of the CDR3: TGTGCCAGCAGTGTTACAGGGCTTTGGTATAGCAATCAGCCCCAGCATTTT. Full variable domain (outside the CDR3, taken from reference TRBV2 and TRBJ1-5): EPEVTQTPSHQVTQMGQEVILRCVPISNHLYFYWYRQILGQKVEFLVSFYNNEISEKSEIFDDQFSVERPDGSNFTLKIRSTKLEDSAMYFCASSVTGLWYSNQPQHFGDGTRLSIL.

The chain carries TRBV27 and TRBJ2-3; 9 positions match TRBD2. J lost 2 bases, V lost 1 base, and 7 bases had no gene match. Germline lookup yields CDR1 MNHEY and CDR2 SMNVEV (reference sequence). This CDR3 spans 17 amino acids. The CDR3 DNA reads as TGTGCCAGCAGTTTATATGCGGGAGGGGGAATCACAGATACGCAGTATTTT. This translates into CASSLYAGGGITDTQYF.

The table lists this clone with a few counts. V gene TRBV27 combines with J gene TRBJ2-7; D not certain. CDR3 length: 13 amino acids. Germline loops: CDR1 MNHEY, CDR2 SMNVEV (reference sequence). Trimming took 7 bases from V and 7 from J, leaving 17 bases between them. The CDR3 bases are TGTGCCAGCATTGGACCCTACGTATGGGAGCAGTACTTC. This sequence encodes CASIGPYVWEQYF.

In DNA, the CDR3 is TGTGCCAGCAGTGTTTCGGGGGACACAGATACGCAGTATTTT. It yields the protein CASSVSGDTDTQYF. The gene calls are TRBV6-4 and TRBJ2-3, with a possible D match to TRBD2 (6 bases). Germline values: CDR1 MRHNA, CDR2 SNTAGT. The CDR3 has 14 amino acids. Deletions cut 4 bases from V and 2 bases from J, with 10 bases between.

This sequence joins TRBV7-2 and TRBJ2-2; tentatively, D is TRBD2 (6 bases). Trimming removed 1 base at V and 8 bases at J, with 8 bases between. CDR3 length: 13 residues. Germline assignment: CDR1 SGHTA and CDR2 FQGNSA. Here the CDR3 reads CASSLVAVGELFF. The CDR3 nucleotides are TGTGCCAGCAGCTTAGTAGCGGTTGGGGAGCTGTTTTTT.

The rearrangement uses TRBV9 and TRBJ2-3; D is undetermined. The CDR3 has 13 residues. Germline CDR1 reads SGDLS; CDR2 reads YYNGEE. V lost 10 bases to trimming and J lost 1 base, with 13 bases between them. The CDR3 region is CAGNRVGTDTQYF. For the CDR3, the DNA is TGTGCCGGAAATAGGGTTGGCACAGATACGCAGTATTTT.

This clone was seen a single time. V and J are TRBV11-2 and TRBJ2-7; tentatively, D is TRBD1 (5 bases). The ends were cut back, 0 bases at V and 6 bases at J, with 9 bases in the middle. Germline assignment: CDR1 SGHAT and CDR2 FQNNGV. The CDR3 sequence is 13 residues long. The CDR3 spells CASSLDRALEQYF. DNA for the CDR3: TGTGCCAGCAGCTTAGACAGGGCCCTCGAGCAGTACTTC.

Only a few counts were recorded for this clone. This chain joins TRBV28 and TRBJ2-3, with D possibly matching TRBD2 (6 bases). The CDR3 is made up of 16 amino acids. Trimming left V 5 bases short and J 1 base short, with 16 bases between. In germline, CDR1 is MDHEN, CDR2 SYDVKM. CDR3 sequence: CASSLTGVQGTDTQYF. CDR3 sequence (DNA): TGTGCCAGCAGTCTTACGGGAGTTCAGGGCACAGATACGCAGTATTTT.

The gene calls are TRBV5-1 and TRBJ2-7, with D perhaps being TRBD1 or TRBD2 (5 bases each). The CDR3 is 15 amino acids. V was clipped by 4 bases and J by 2 bases, with 16 bases between them. CDR1 is SGHRS, CDR2 YFSETQ, per germline. The CDR3 sequence is CASSPSMMGAYEQYF. As DNA, the CDR3 is TGCGCCAGCAGCCCGAGTATGATGGGGGCCTACGAGCAGTACTTC.

The genes are TRBV19 and TRBJ1-1, with 7 bases matching TRBD1. V shed 9 bases and J 0 bases; nucleotides not matched to a gene: 4. Germline CDR1 reads LNHDA; CDR2 reads SQIVND (reference sequence). This CDR3 has 13 residues. The CDR3 spells CASQQGMNTEAFF. The CDR3 nucleotides read TGTGCCAGCCAACAGGGGATGAACACTGAAGCTTTCTTT.

The chain recombines TRBV4-3 with TRBJ2-7; D gene unclear. Per germline, CDR1 LGHNA and CDR2 YSLEER. The V and J ends lost 0 bases and 0 bases respectively, with 6 bases between them. The CDR3 sequence is 14 residues long. CDR3 DNA sequence: TGCGCCAGCAGCCAAGATGCCGTCTCCTACGAGCAGTACTTC. Translated, it gives CASSQDAVSYEQYF.

J is TRBJ2-7 and V is TRBV9, with 7 positions matching TRBD1. The germline CDR1 and CDR2 sequences are SGDLS and YYNGEE. V trimming: 0 bases; J trimming: 0 bases; junction bases outside the gene matches: 3. The CDR3 has 15 amino acids. CDR3 sequence reads: CASSVGTGLSYEQYF. The CDR3 DNA reads TGTGCCAGCAGCGTAGGGACAGGCCTCTCCTACGAGCAGTACTTC.

The rearrangement uses TRBV7-9 and TRBJ2-7; a weak D match, TRBD1 (5 bases). CDR3 size: 14 residues. Trimming took 3 bases from V and 2 from J, leaving 11 bases between them. CDR1 SEHNR and CDR2 FQNEAQ come from the germline V gene (reference sequence). The CDR3 loop is CASSFVGAAYEQYF. For the CDR3, the DNA is TGTGCCAGCAGCTTTGTTGGGGCCGCCTACGAGCAGTACTTC.

V and J are TRBV29-1 and TRBJ2-5; D gene uncertain. V was shortened by 4 bases and J by 0 bases, with 6 bases between the two germline ends. Germline CDR1 reads SQVTM; CDR2 reads ANQGSEA. The CDR3 sequence is 12 residues long. The DNA for the CDR3 is TGCAGCGTTGCCGTAGACCAAGAGACCCAGTACTTC. Protein sequence: CSVAVDQETQYF.

The gene calls are TRBV7-2 and TRBJ2-7; unclear D gene. CDR1 is SGHTA and CDR2 is FQGNSA in the germline V gene. The CDR3 is 13 amino acids. V was trimmed by 2 bases and J by 6 bases, leaving 11 bases between them. The CDR3, as DNA: TGTGCCAGCAGCTTAAATGGGCAGTCCGAGCAGTACTTC. This codes for CASSLNGQSEQYF.

The rearrangement links TRBV2 to TRBJ2-7; TRBD2 aligns across 13 bases. CDR3 length equals 16 residues. Losses at the gene ends were 3 bases for V and 3 bases for J; bases not matched to a gene: 5. CDR1 is SNHLY, CDR2 FYNNEI, per germline. CDR3 amino acids: CASSDGLAGARYEQYF. DNA for the CDR3: TGTGCCAGCAGTGATGGACTAGCGGGAGCCCGCTACGAGCAGTACTTC.

The chain carries TRBV6-5 and TRBJ1-3, with 7 bases lining up with TRBD1. The germline CDR1 and CDR2 sequences are MNHEY and SVGAGI. The CDR3 totals 14 residues. J lost 8 bases, V lost 5 bases, and 9 bases had no gene match. The CDR3 here is CASSRQGLKDTIYF. CDR3 sequence (DNA): TGTGCCAGCAGTAGACAGGGCCTGAAGGACACCATATATTTT.

This chain connects TRBV4-3 to TRBJ2-7, with 7 nucleotides matching TRBD1. V dropped 0 bases and J dropped 4; count of bases not matched to a gene: 9. This CDR3 comprises 16 residues. CDR1 is LGHNA, CDR2 YSLEER, per germline. CDR3 sequence reads: CASSQDPTGISYEQYF. CDR3 DNA sequence: TGCGCCAGCAGCCAAGATCCGACAGGGATTTCGTACGAGCAGTACTTC.

The table lists this clone with a few counts. The chain joins TRBV6-5 to TRBJ2-7; tentatively, D is TRBD1 (5 bases). Germline-derived CDR1 and CDR2 are MNHEY and SVGAGI. V lost 0 bases and J lost 6, with 18 bases in between. This CDR3 region has 16 residues. The CDR3 reads CASSYSMVRVPGEQYF. CDR3 nucleotide sequence: TGTGCCAGCAGTTACTCGATGGTCAGGGTACCCGGCGAGCAGTACTTC.

The chain joins TRBV5-8 to TRBJ1-5; D gene uncertain. The CDR3 has 16 amino acids. Trimming took 1 base from V and 4 from J, leaving 15 bases between them. CDR1 and CDR2 from the germline V gene are SGHTS and YDEGEE. The CDR3 loop is CASSLNGAPINQPQHF. The CDR3 DNA follows: TGTGCCAGCAGCTTGAACGGTGCCCCCATTAATCAGCCCCAGCATTTT.